Reported below is one T cell receptor beta chain. In the original analysis: Amplification of reference gene primers provided the estimated nucleated cell counts. Repertoires were generated with immunoSEQ multiplex PCR, while TCRdb's copy carries only in-frame clones and drops some. The V and J calls and clone size are taken from that table; D and trimming were inferred from the DNA. The data show over 100,000 clones, around four fifths seen once. CDR1 and CDR2 from the germline V gene are MNHEY and SVGAGI. CDR3 size: 14 residues. The trim removed 4 bases at V and 4 bases at J, leaving 3 bases unmatched. The data stem from a study of blood T cell repertoires in COVID-19. Study background: Specimens from acute and convalescent COVID-19 originated in the United States, Italy and Spain. PBMCs, B-cell-depleted T cells, or T cells provided the cDNA or gDNA that made up the material.

Sequenced: peripheral blood. The V call is TRBV6-5, the J call TRBJ2-3, with 9 bases lining up with TRBD1. The clonotype originates from a human donor in a cohort sampled during active COVID-19. For the CDR3, the DNA is TGTGCCAGCAGTTTACAGGGGGCCCCAGATACGCAGTATTTT. This codes for CASSLQGAPDTQYF.